What follows are 4 T cell receptor beta chains derived from one specimen sequenced in a study of OX40 agonist ivuxolimab in advanced cancers. Sequenced by immunoSEQ multiplex PCR; TCRdb stores in-frame clones only, minus some. Here the sample spans about 50,000 clones, about 88% being singletons. Sample: CD4+ or CD8+ T cells sorted from blood, taken in a trial of the OX40 agonist ivuxolimab. Receptors were obtained from an adult with an advanced solid tumor such as melanoma, head and neck, liver or kidney cancer.

J is TRBJ1-1 and V is TRBV7-3; D unresolved. V lost 2 bases to trimming and J lost 6 bases, with 10 bases between them. This CDR3 contains 13 residues. Germline lookup yields CDR1 SGHTA and CDR2 FQGTGA. The CDR3 is CASSLGTGSEAFF. Written as DNA, the CDR3 is TGTGCCAGCAGCTTAGGTACGGGATCTGAAGCTTTCTTT.

The chain employs TRBV7-6 and TRBJ2-2; TRBD1 agrees at 9 bases. Looked up from germline, CDR1 is SGHVS and CDR2 is FNYEAQ. V shed 5 bases and J 3 bases; nucleotides not matched to a gene: 10. The CDR3 contains 17 residues. CDR3 sequence reads: CASSGDPGQGHTGELFF. The CDR3 DNA reads TGTGCCAGCAGCGGAGATCCGGGACAGGGTCACACCGGGGAGCTGTTTTTT.

This clone was recorded once. The rearrangement joins TRBV4-1 to TRBJ2-7; 8 nucleotides match TRBD1. The V segment lost 0 bases and the J segment 0 bases; nucleotides outside the gene matches: 1. This CDR3 contains 15 residues. Germline CDR1 is MGHRA and CDR2 is YSYEKL. The CDR3 sequence is CASSQEDRGSYEQYF. In DNA, the CDR3 is TGCGCCAGCAGCCAAGAAGACAGGGGCTCCTACGAGCAGTACTTC.

The chain employs TRBV30 and TRBJ1-2; the D gene is possibly TRBD1 (6 bases). V was clipped by 3 bases and J by 8 bases, with 13 bases between them. The germline V gene encodes CDR1 GTSNPN and CDR2 SVGIG (reference sequence). The CDR3 spans 12 residues. CDR3 protein: CAWRVPGEGYTF. The CDR3, as DNA: TGTGCCTGGAGGGTCCCAGGGGAGGGCTACACCTTC.